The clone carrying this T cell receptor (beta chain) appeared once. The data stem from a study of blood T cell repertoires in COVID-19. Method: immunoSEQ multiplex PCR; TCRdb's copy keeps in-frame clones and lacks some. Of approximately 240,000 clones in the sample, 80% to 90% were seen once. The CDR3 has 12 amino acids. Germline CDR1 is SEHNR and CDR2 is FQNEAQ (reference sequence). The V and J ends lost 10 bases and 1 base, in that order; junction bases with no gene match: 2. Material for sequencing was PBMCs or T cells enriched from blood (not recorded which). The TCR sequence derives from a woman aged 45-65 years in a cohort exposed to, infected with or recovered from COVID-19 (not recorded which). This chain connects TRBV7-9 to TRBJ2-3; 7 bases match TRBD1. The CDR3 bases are TGTGCCACCGACAGGGGCACAGATACGCAGTATTTT. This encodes CATDRGTDTQYF.